Listed below are T cell receptor beta chains from one sample, sequenced in a study of cytomegalovirus exposure and HLA in healthy donors. Data came from immunoSEQ multiplex PCR; TCRdb stores just in-frame clones and leaves some out. Of over 150,000 clones detected, 75% to 90% appear once; the ten largest clones hold 1%. Sequenced material: PBMCs. The receptors were sampled from a boy between 2 and 10 years old in good health and CMV-seronegative. The CDR3 runs from the conserved cysteine through the conserved F or W. Fields, in order: D gene, V gene, clone size, J gene, CDR3 DNA, CDR3 protein. The D gene is left open where the match is weak. Not every row has a clone size; where given, it reads once, few, many or a size class.

>NA|TRBV20-1|once|TRBJ1-1
TGCAGTGCTAGGGACGGGGGGGAAGCTTTCTTT
CSARDGGEAFF
>NA|TRBV7-8|NA|TRBJ2-1
TGTGCCAGCAGCCCGCGTCAGGGTGAGCAGTTCTTC
CASSPRQGEQFF
>NA|TRBV7-3|once|TRBJ2-1
TGCGCCAGCAGGGCCACGGGGTACAATGAGCAGTTCTTC
CASRATGYNEQFF
>NA|TRBV6-1|NA|TRBJ2-7
TGTGCCAGCAGTGAAGACAGGGACTACGAGCAGTACTTC
CASSEDRDYEQYF
>TRBD1|TRBV5-6|NA|TRBJ2-7
TGTGCCAGCAGCCCTGGTTCAGGGGGATACGAGCAGTACTTC
CASSPGSGGYEQYF
>TRBD2|TRBV28|NA|TRBJ2-5
TGTGCCAGTGCAATGGGCGGGAGAAAGGAGACCCAGTACTTC
CASAMGGRKETQYF
>NA|TRBV10-1|NA|TRBJ2-1
TGCGCCAGCAGTGAATTGTCTAGCGACGGTGAGCAGTTCTTC
CASSELSSDGEQFF
>NA|TRBV6-4|NA|TRBJ1-6
TGTGCCAGCAGTGACGGGCAGGGTGGTAATTCACCCCTCCACTTT
CASSDGQGGNSPLHF
>NA|TRBV27|NA|TRBJ1-2
TGTGCCAGCAGTCCCGGGACACGCGGGTATGGCTACACCTTC
CASSPGTRGYGYTF
>TRBD1|TRBV28|NA|TRBJ1-6
TGTGCCAGTTTAGGGACAGGGAGGTCACCCCTCCACTTT
CASLGTGRSPLHF
>NA|TRBV27|NA|TRBJ2-2
TGTGCCAGCAGTTTGGGGGGCGGGGAGCTGTTTTTT
CASSLGGGELFF
>TRBD1|TRBV7-9|NA|TRBJ1-1
TGTGCCAGCCACGGACAGGGGGCTATGGACACTGAAGCTTTCTTT
CASHGQGAMDTEAFF
>NA|TRBV9|NA|TRBJ2-1
TGTGCCAGCAGCCTGGACACTTACAATGAGCAGTTCTTC
CASSLDTYNEQFF
>NA|TRBV6-5|once|TRBJ2-1
TGTGCCAGCAGTTACGACTGGGGCCCCTACAATGAGCAGTTCTTC
CASSYDWGPYNEQFF
>TRBD1|TRBV11-2|NA|TRBJ2-5
TGTGCCAGCAGCCAAACAGGGGTTCCAGAGACCCAGTACTTC
CASSQTGVPETQYF